This entry lists 17 T cell receptor beta chains sequenced from one sample in a study of CD8 T cells in ankylosing spondylitis. Study-wide findings and caveats: What appeared characteristic of ankylosing spondylitis blood was a TCR beta motif of eight highly homologous variants.

TCRdb processed the 5' RACE reads anew with MiXCR; each CDR3 protein has one entry. Of hundreds of thousands of distinct CDR3 sequences listed, approximately 12% are singletons. Antigens for these TCRs are unknown. The sample was blood, either unsorted or a sorted T cell fraction (not recorded which). These receptors came from a male donor with ankylosing spondylitis.

The chain has TRBV20-1 and TRBJ1-1; 7 positions agree with TRBD1. CDR3 length equals 11 residues. From germline, CDR1 is DFQATT and CDR2 SNEGSKA (reference sequence). The V gene end was trimmed by 4 bases and the J gene end by 9 bases; junction bases not matched to a gene: 5. The CDR3 DNA reads TGCAGTGCTACTGGACAGGTCCAAGCTTTCTTT. It specifies CSATGQVQAFF.

In its sample, this clonotype was seen a few times. The V gene is TRBV5-6, the J gene TRBJ1-1; no clear D. Trimming stripped 3 bases from V and 2 bases from J, with 11 bases between. The CDR3 length is 14 residues. CDR1 is SGHDT and CDR2 is YYEEEE in the germline V gene. The CDR3 coding sequence is TGTGCCAGCAGCTACAGCCCTACTAACACTGAAGCTTTCTTT. It is translated as CASSYSPTNTEAFF.

This clonotype was detected a few times. The chain combines TRBV7-8 with TRBJ2-2; D possibly matches TRBD1 or TRBD2 (6 bases each). Trimming stripped 0 bases from V and 5 bases from J, with 16 bases between. The germline V gene has CDR1 SGHVS and CDR2 FQNEAQ. This CDR3 spans 17 amino acids. CDR3 in DNA: TGTGCCAGCAGCTTAGCGTATACAGGGAGGAGGACCGGGGAGCTGTTTTTT. It codes for CASSLAYTGRRTGELFF.

This chain connects TRBV11-3 to TRBJ1-1; possibly TRBD1 for D (6 bases). Trimming shortened V by 6 bases and J by 6 bases, and 14 bases separated the two germline ends. Germline-derived CDR1 and CDR2 are SGHNT and YENEEA. The CDR3 length is 13 residues. The CDR3 reads CASRRNRDAEAFF. For the CDR3, the DNA is TGTGCCAGCAGGCGAAACAGGGACGCTGAAGCTTTCTTT.

This clonotype was seen more than once but under ten times. The V and J genes are TRBV20-1 and TRBJ2-3, with D possibly TRBD2 on 5 matching bases. This CDR3 region has 14 residues. Germline V lookup: CDR1 DFQATT, CDR2 SNEGSKA (reference sequence). Trimming cost V 3 bases and J 3 bases, with 13 bases left between them. CDR3 region: CSARAGSTTDTQYF. CDR3 nucleotide sequence: TGCAGTGCTAGGGCGGGTAGTACGACAGATACGCAGTATTTT.

This clonotype was seen at least ten times. The rearrangement uses TRBV6-1 and TRBJ1-5; D not certain. The ends were cut back, 9 bases at V and 0 bases at J, with 9 bases in the middle. This CDR3 is built from 13 residues. Per the germline V gene, CDR1 is MNHNS and CDR2 is SASEGT. The CDR3 DNA reads as TGTGCCAGTAGGGTTTATAGCAATCAGCCCCAGCATTTT. It translates to CASRVYSNQPQHF.

The genes are TRBV15 and TRBJ2-1; 13 bases match TRBD2. Germline V gene lookup returns CDR1 LNHNV and CDR2 YYDKDF (reference sequence). The CDR3 length is 16 residues. With V trimmed by 6 bases and J by 7 bases, 9 bases remained unmatched. Written as DNA, the CDR3 is TGTGCCACCAGGCCCATAGGGACTAGCGGGATTAATGAGCAGTTCTTC. It is translated as CATRPIGTSGINEQFF.

The V and J genes are TRBV20-1 and TRBJ1-3; the D is unclear. Per the germline V gene, CDR1 is DFQATT and CDR2 is SNEGSKA (reference sequence). The germline V and J ends were trimmed by 6 bases and 8 bases, with 17 bases remaining between them. The CDR3 is 13 amino acids. In DNA, the CDR3 is TGCAGTGCCGCGGACGAATTCGGGGACACCATATATTTT. Its translation is CSAADEFGDTIYF.

The chain joins TRBV7-2 to TRBJ1-1; TRBD1 agrees at 8 bases. The CDR3 consists of 14 residues. Germline values: CDR1 SGHTA, CDR2 FQGNSA. The ends lost 3 bases at V and 5 bases at J; junction bases unmatched: 5. The CDR3 region has the DNA TGTGCCAGCAGCTTTCAGGGGGCATGGACTGAAGCTTTCTTT. The encoded protein is CASSFQGAWTEAFF. Full variable domain (missing parts from reference TRBV7-2 and TRBJ1-1): GAGVSQSPSNKVTEKGKDVELRCDPISGHTALYWYRQSLGQGLEFLIYFQGNSAPDKSGLPSDRFSAERTGGSVSTLTIQRTQQEDSAVYLCASSFQGAWTEAFFGQGTRLTVV.

This clonotype has at least ten counts. This sequence joins TRBV25-1 and TRBJ1-5; 7 nucleotides align to TRBD1. CDR3 length equals 14 residues. Germline CDR1 reads MGHDK; CDR2 reads SYGVNS. V shed 3 bases and J 6 bases; nucleotides not matched to a gene: 5. CDR3 in amino acids: CASSDATGFQPQHF. DNA for the CDR3: TGTGCCAGCAGTGATGCGACAGGGTTTCAGCCCCAGCATTTT.

This clonotype was picked up a small number of times. In DNA form, the CDR3 reads TGCAGTGCTAGAGATCGAGGGGGCACAGATACGCAGTATTTT. Translated: CSARDRGGTDTQYF. The V and J genes are TRBV20-1 and TRBJ2-3; either TRBD1 or TRBD2 may fit D (5 bases each). With 0 bases removed from V and 1 base from J, the gap between germline ends came to 8 bases. Germline V CDR1 and CDR2: DFQATT, SNEGSKA (reference sequence). This CDR3 is built from 14 residues.

This chain links TRBV9 with TRBJ2-1, with TRBD2 identical over 15 bases. V shed 0 bases, J shed 9 bases, and the junction held 10 bases outside the gene matches. The CDR3 runs 18 residues. The V gene's germline CDR1 is SGDLS and CDR2 YYNGEE. CDR3 protein: CASSVGTSGRAVQIEQFF. DNA for the CDR3: TGTGCCAGCAGCGTAGGGACTAGCGGGAGGGCCGTTCAGATTGAGCAGTTCTTC. Drawing the rest from reference TRBV9 and TRBJ2-1, the complete variable domain is DSGVTQTPKHLITATGQRVTLRCSPRSGDLSVYWYQQSLDQGLQFLIQYYNGEERAKGNILERFSAQQFPDLHSELNLSSLELGDSALYFCASSVGTSGRAVQIEQFFGPGTRLTVL.

This clonotype was counted ten times or more. The CDR3 DNA is TGCAGTGCTAGAGTGGGGACCGGGGGGCCCCAGCATTTT. Residues: CSARVGTGGPQHF. V is TRBV20-1 and J is TRBJ1-5, with a possible D match to TRBD1 (5 bases). This CDR3 region has 13 residues. V was shortened by 1 base and J by 9 bases, with 13 bases between the two germline ends. Germline CDR1 reads DFQATT; CDR2 reads SNEGSKA (reference sequence).

The rearrangement links TRBV5-1 to TRBJ2-7; no clear D. CDR3 size: 15 residues. Per germline, CDR1 SGHRS and CDR2 YFSETQ. The V end lost 1 base, the J end lost 0 bases, and 11 bases lay between the germline ends. The CDR3 reads CASSLHTFSSYEQYF. In DNA, the CDR3 is TGCGCCAGCAGCTTGCATACATTCAGCTCCTACGAGCAGTACTTC.

In this sample, this clonotype turned up a few times. The V and J genes are TRBV28 and TRBJ2-1, with TRBD1 as a possible D gene (6 bases). The CDR3 is made up of 16 amino acids. Trimming stripped 3 bases from V and 3 bases from J, with 15 bases between. Germline CDR1 is MDHEN and CDR2 is SYDVKM. CDR3 sequence (DNA): TGTGCCAGCAGTTTTGAGTGGACAGAATACTACAATGAGCAGTTCTTC. Protein: CASSFEWTEYYNEQFF.

In DNA form, the CDR3 reads TGTGCCAGCAGCCTATGGGACAGGGTCGCCTATGGCTACACCTTC. Protein sequence: CASSLWDRVAYGYTF. The gene calls are TRBV5-6 and TRBJ1-2; the match to TRBD1 covers 9 bases. Germline-derived CDR1 and CDR2 are SGHDT and YYEEEE. The V segment lost 4 bases and the J segment 4 bases; nucleotides outside the gene matches: 8. The CDR3 covers 15 residues.

In this sample, this clonotype turned up a few times. The rearrangement links TRBV6-2 or TRBV6-3 to TRBJ2-1; no reliable D call. Germline V gives CDR1 MNHEY, CDR2 SVGEGT. This CDR3 is 12 amino acids long. With 2 bases removed from V and 12 bases from J, the gap between germline ends came to 11 bases. The CDR3 reads CASSYNQFVQFF. Written as DNA, the CDR3 is TGTGCCAGCAGTTACAACCAGTTCGTGCAGTTCTTC.